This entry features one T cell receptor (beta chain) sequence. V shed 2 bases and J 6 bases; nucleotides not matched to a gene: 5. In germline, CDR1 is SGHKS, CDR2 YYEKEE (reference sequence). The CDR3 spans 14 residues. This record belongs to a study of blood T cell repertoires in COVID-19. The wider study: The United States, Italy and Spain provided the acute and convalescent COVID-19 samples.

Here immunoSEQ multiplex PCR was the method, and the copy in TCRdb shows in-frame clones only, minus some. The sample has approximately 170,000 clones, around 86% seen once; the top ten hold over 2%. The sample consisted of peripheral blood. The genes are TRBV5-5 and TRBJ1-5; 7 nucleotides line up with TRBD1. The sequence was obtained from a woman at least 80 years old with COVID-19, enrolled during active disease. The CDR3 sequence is CASSFVTGSQPQHF. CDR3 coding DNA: TGTGCCAGCAGCTTTGTGACAGGGAGTCAGCCCCAGCATTTT.